This T cell receptor beta chain was observed in a study of tumor and adjacent non-tumor tissue in lung cancer. Study background: The patients, 10 to 11 men and four to six women, were 31 to 76 with stage I to III disease.

RNA was extracted from bulk tissue without any cell sorting. More than 3 cm separated this lung sample from the edge of the tumor. The sample holds many counts of this clonotype. A modified ARM-PCR protocol with three rounds of nested PCR amplified TCRbeta. TCRdb fed the multiplex PCR reads into MiXCR, producing one record per CDR3 protein. The table includes about 67,000 distinct CDR3 sequences, around 80% detected once. The V gene's germline CDR1 is SGDLS and CDR2 YYNGEE. The J segment lost 5 bases and the V segment lost 0 bases, leaving 5 bases of the junction unmatched. The CDR3 is 15 amino acids. The TCR sequence derives from a man in his 60s with non-small cell lung cancer. The chain combines TRBV9 with TRBJ1-1; TRBD1 matches at 9 bases. Material: distant non-tumor lung tissue. The CDR3 sequence: CASSVGWTGETEAFF. CDR3 nucleotide sequence: TGTGCCAGCAGCGTAGGGTGGACAGGGGAGACTGAAGCTTTCTTT.